This T cell receptor beta chain was recovered during a study of tumor and adjacent non-tumor tissue in lung cancer. Study-level information: On average, productive TCRbeta reads reached roughly 4 million per sample. Study results and limitations: Tumor TCR diversity, when higher, was linked to shorter survival.

For this clonotype: What it recognizes is unknown. Relative to the germline gene, one junction end is altered; a read error may explain this.

TCRbeta libraries were built with three rounds of nested PCR, modified from ARM-PCR. TCRdb processed the multiplex PCR reads anew with MiXCR; each CDR3 protein has one entry. The table has some 95,000 distinct CDR3 sequences, around three quarters seen once. The template was RNA from unsorted bulk tissue. This non-tumor lung sample came from over 3 cm beyond the tumor edge. The CDR3 is 16 amino acids. CDR1 is WNHNN and CDR2 is SYGVQD in the germline V gene (reference sequence). This rearrangement joins TRBV10-1 to TRBJ1-6; D gene unclear. Material: distant non-tumor lung tissue. The sequence was collected from a man in his sixties with small cell lung cancer. DNA for the CDR3: TGCGCCAGGAGTGAGTCCAGCCCCGACTATAATTCAACCCTCCACTTT. Protein: CARSESSPDYNSTLHF.